These T cell receptor beta chains were read from a single sample in a study of chemoradiotherapy in HPV16-positive cancers. Profiling relied on immunoSEQ multiplex PCR, and the TCRdb table lists in-frame clones only, not all of them. The repertoire has about 20,000 clones, 92% of them found once; the top ten carry about a sixth. The sequenced sample was blood, obtained from a patient who underwent chemoradiotherapy. The receptors shown here come from a human donor with HPV-associated anogenital cancer. Each CDR3 is given with its conserved first and last residue. D genes are given only for firm matches. Size tells how often a clone was seen (once, few, many) or the class of an expanded clone, and some rows leave it out.

V gene	D gene	J gene	clone size	CDR3 DNA	CDR3 protein
TRBV27	TRBD1	TRBJ2-5	.	TGTGCCAGCAGTGCCGTCCCGGGACAGAGACAAGAGACCCAGTACTTC	CASSAVPGQRQETQYF
TRBV28	.	TRBJ2-2	.	TGTGCCAGCAGCCCGAACACCGGGGAGCTGTTTTTT	CASSPNTGELFF
TRBV6-5	TRBD2	TRBJ2-3	.	TGTGCCAGCAGTCCCTGGGGCGGGGGTTCAGATACGCAGTATTTT	CASSPWGGGSDTQYF
TRBV19	TRBD1	TRBJ2-7	few	TGTGCCAGTAGTATCACCGACAGGGGTGGCTACGAGCAGTACTTC	CASSITDRGGYEQYF
TRBV4-3	.	TRBJ2-3	.	TGCGCCAGCAGCCAAGGGCTTTTGGGAGATACGCAGTATTTT	CASSQGLLGDTQYF
TRBV19	TRBD1	TRBJ1-1	.	TGTGCCAGCAGAGCGGGACAGTTAAACACTGAAGCTTTCTTT	CASRAGQLNTEAFF
TRBV10-3	.	TRBJ1-1	.	TGTGCCATCAGTGAGTCCGTAGACACTGAAGCTTTCTTT	CAISESVDTEAFF
TRBV6-5	.	TRBJ1-2	once	TGTGCCAGCAGTAAACACAAGATTTATGGCTACACCTTC	CASSKHKIYGYTF
TRBV7-9	.	TRBJ1-6	.	TGTGCCAGCAGCTTGTCAGGACTTGACAATTCACCCCTCCACTTT	CASSLSGLDNSPLHF
TRBV19	TRBD1	TRBJ1-1	once	TGTGTCAGTAGAAAAACAGGGGGTTTCACTGAAGCTTTCTTT	CVSRKTGGFTEAFF
TRBV18	TRBD2	TRBJ2-7	.	TGTGCCAGCAGTTACGGGGGGGCCGGGTACGAGCAGTACTTC	CASSYGGAGYEQYF
TRBV6-6	TRBD1	TRBJ1-2	.	TGTGCCAGCAGTTACACCTGGACAGGGGGCTATGGCTACACCTTC	CASSYTWTGGYGYTF
TRBV18	TRBD1	TRBJ1-4	.	TGTGCCAGCTCACCACTTGGGACAGTCGGAGGTAATGAAAAACTGTTTTTT	CASSPLGTVGGNEKLFF
TRBV6-1	.	TRBJ2-7	.	TGTGCCAGCAGTGAAGCGGGCGGGACAGAAACCTACGAGCAGTACTTC	CASSEAGGTETYEQYF
TRBV6-1	TRBD2	TRBJ2-5	.	TGTGCCAGCAGTGGCCGACTAGCGGGGGGCTCGTCTGGACGGGAGACCCAGTACTTC	CASSGRLAGGSSGRETQYF
TRBV9	TRBD2	TRBJ2-1	.	TGTGCCAGCGCCCCGCGGGGAGGGTCCTACAATGAGCAGTTCTTC	CASAPRGGSYNEQFF
TRBV5-1	.	TRBJ1-4	.	TGCGCCAGCAGCTTGGTGGTAAATGAAAAACTGTTTTTT	CASSLVVNEKLFF
TRBV11-2	.	TRBJ2-3	.	TGTGCCAGCAGCTTAACCCCCCGGGCCGGGACAGATACGCAGTATTTT	CASSLTPRAGTDTQYF